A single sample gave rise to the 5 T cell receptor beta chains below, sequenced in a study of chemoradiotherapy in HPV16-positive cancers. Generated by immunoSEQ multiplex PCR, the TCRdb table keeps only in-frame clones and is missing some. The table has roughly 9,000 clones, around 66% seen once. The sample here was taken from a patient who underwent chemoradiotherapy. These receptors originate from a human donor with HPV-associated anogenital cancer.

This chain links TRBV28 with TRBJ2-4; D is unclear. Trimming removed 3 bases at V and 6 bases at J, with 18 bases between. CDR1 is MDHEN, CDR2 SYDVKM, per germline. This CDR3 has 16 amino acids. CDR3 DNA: TGTGCCAGCAGTTTGAGCAGGTATCCATTCAGAAACATTCAGTACTTC. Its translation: CASSLSRYPFRNIQYF.

CDR3 coding DNA: TGTGCCACCAGCAGAGTCGGGACAGGTCGCTCGAACACTGAAGCTTTCTTT. It encodes CATSRVGTGRSNTEAFF. This chain links TRBV15 with TRBJ1-1; 8 bases map to TRBD1. This CDR3 has 17 residues. V dropped 1 base and J dropped 1; count of bases not matched to a gene: 8. CDR1 LNHNV and CDR2 YYDKDF come from the germline V gene (reference sequence).

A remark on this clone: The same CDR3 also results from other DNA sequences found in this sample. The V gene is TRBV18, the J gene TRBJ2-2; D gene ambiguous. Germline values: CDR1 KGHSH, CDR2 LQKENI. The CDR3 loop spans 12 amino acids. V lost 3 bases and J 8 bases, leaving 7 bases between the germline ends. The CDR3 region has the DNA TGTGCCAGCTCACCGCGTACGGGGGAGCTGTTTTTT. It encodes CASSPRTGELFF.

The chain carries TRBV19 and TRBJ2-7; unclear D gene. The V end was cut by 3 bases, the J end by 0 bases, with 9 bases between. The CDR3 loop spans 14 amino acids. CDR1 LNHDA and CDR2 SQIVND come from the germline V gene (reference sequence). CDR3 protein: CASSILASSYEQYF. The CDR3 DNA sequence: TGTGCCAGTAGTATTCTCGCCTCCTCCTACGAGCAGTACTTC. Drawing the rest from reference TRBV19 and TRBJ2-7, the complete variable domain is DGGITQSPKYLFRKEGQNVTLSCEQNLNHDAMYWYRQDPGQGLRLIYYSQIVNDFQKGDIAEGYSVSREKKESFPLTVTSAQKNPTAFYLCASSILASSYEQYFGPGTRLTVT.

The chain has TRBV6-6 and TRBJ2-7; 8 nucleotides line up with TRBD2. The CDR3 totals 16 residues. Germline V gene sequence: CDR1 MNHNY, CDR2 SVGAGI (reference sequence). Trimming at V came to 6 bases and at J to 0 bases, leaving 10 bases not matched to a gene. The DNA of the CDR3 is TGTGCCAGCAGAACACCCCAAGCGGGGGTCTCCTACGAGCAGTACTTC. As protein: CASRTPQAGVSYEQYF.